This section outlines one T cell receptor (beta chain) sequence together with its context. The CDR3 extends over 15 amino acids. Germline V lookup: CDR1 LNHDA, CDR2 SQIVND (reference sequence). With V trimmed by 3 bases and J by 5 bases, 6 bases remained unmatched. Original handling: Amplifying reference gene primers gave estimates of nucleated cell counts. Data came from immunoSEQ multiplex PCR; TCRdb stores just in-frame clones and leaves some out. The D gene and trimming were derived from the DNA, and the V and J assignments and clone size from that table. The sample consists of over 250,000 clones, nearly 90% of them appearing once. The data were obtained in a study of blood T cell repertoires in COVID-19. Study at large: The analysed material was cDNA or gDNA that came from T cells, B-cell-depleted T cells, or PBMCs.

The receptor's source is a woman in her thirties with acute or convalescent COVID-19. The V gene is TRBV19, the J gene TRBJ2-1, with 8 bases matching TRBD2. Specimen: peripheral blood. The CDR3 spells CASSMIGRGDNEQFF. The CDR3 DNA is TGTGCCAGTAGTATGATCGGGAGGGGGGACAATGAGCAGTTCTTC.